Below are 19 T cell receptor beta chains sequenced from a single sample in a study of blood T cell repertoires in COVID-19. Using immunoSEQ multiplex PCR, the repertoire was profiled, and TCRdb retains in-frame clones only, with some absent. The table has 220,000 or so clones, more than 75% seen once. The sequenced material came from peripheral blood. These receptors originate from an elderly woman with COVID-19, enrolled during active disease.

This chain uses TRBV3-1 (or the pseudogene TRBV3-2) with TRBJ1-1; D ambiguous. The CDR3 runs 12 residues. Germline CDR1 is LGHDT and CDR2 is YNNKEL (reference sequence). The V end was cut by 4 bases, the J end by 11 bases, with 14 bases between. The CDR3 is CASSRSGEFAFF. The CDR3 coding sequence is TGTGCCAGCAGCCGGAGCGGGGAATTTGCTTTCTTT.

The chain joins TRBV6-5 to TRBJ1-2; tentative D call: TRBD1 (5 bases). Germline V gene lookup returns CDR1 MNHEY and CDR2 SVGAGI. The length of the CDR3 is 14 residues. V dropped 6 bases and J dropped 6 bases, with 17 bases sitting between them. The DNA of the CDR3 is TGTGCCAGCAGCCTTACTACAGGAAAAAATGGCTACACCTTC. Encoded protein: CASSLTTGKNGYTF.

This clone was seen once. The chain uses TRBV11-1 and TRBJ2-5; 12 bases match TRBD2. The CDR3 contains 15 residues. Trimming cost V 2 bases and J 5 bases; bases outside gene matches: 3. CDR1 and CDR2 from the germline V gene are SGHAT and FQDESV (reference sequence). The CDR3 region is CASSLRTSGKETQYF. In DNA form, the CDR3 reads TGTGCCAGCAGCTTACGGACTAGCGGGAAGGAGACCCAGTACTTC.

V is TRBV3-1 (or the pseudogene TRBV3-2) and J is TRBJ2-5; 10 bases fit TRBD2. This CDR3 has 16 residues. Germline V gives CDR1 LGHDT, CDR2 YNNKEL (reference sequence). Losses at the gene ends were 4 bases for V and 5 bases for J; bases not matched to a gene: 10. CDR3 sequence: CASSLRAGGPGETQYF. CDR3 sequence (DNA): TGTGCCAGCAGCCTCCGAGCGGGGGGGCCAGGGGAGACCCAGTACTTC.

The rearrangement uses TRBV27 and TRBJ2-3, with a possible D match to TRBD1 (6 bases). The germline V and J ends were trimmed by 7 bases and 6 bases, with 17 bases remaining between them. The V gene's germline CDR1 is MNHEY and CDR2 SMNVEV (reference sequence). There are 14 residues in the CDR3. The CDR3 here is CASTSWGRVDTQYF. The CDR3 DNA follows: TGTGCCAGCACCTCTTGGGGGCGGGTCGATACGCAGTATTTT.

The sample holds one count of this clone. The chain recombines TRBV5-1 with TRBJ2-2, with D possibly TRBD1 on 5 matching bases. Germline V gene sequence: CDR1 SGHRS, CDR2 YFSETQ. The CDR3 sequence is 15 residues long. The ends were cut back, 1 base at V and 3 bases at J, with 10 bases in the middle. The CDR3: CASSLQGADTGELFF. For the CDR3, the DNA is TGCGCCAGCAGCTTGCAAGGGGCCGACACCGGGGAGCTGTTTTTT. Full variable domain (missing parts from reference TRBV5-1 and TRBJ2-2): KAGVTQTPRYLIKTRGQQVTLSCSPISGHRSVSWYQQTPGQGLQFLFEYFSETQRNKGNFPGRFSGRQFSNSRSEMNVSTLELGDSALYLCASSLQGADTGELFFGEGSRLTVL.

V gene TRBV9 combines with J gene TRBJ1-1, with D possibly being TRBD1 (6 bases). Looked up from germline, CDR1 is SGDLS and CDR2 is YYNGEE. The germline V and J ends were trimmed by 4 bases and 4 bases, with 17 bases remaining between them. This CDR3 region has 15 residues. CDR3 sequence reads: CASSRGGTASTEAFF. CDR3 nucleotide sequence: TGTGCCAGCAGCCGGGGGGGCACCGCTAGCACTGAAGCTTTCTTT. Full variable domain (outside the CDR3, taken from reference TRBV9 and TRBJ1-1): DSGVTQTPKHLITATGQRVTLRCSPRSGDLSVYWYQQSLDQGLQFLIQYYNGEERAKGNILERFSAQQFPDLHSELNLSSLELGDSALYFCASSRGGTASTEAFFGQGTRLTVV.

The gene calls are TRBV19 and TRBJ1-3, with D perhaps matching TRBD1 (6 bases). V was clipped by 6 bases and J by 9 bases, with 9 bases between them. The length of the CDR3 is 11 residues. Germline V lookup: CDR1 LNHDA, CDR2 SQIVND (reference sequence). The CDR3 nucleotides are TGTGCCAGTAGCCAGGGGAGCACCATATATTTT. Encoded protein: CASSQGSTIYF.

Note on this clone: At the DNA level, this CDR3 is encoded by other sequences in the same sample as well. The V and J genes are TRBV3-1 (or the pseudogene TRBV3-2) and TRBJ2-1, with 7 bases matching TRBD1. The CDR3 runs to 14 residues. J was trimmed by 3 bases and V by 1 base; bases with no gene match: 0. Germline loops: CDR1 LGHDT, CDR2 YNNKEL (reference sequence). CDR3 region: CASSQGTGYNEQFF. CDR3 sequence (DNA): TGTGCCAGCAGCCAAGGGACAGGCTACAATGAGCAGTTCTTC.

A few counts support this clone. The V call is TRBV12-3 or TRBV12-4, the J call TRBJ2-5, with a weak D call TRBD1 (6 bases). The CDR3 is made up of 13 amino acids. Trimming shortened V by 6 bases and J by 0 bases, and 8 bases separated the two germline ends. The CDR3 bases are TGTGCCAGCAGGGGGGACAACCAAGAGACCCAGTACTTC. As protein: CASRGDNQETQYF.

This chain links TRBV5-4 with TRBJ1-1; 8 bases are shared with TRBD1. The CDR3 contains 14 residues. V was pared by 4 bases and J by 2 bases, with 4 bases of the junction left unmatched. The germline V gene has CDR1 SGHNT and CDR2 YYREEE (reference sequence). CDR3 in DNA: TGTGCCAGCAGCCTGGACAGGGTCAACACTGAAGCTTTCTTT. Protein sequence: CASSLDRVNTEAFF.

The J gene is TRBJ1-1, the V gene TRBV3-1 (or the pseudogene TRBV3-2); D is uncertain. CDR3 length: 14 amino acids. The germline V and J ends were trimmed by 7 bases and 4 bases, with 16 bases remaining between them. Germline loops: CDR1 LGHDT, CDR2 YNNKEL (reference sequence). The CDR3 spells CASTTSTAGTEAFF. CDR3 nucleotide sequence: TGTGCCAGCACCACGTCCACCGCGGGCACTGAAGCTTTCTTT.

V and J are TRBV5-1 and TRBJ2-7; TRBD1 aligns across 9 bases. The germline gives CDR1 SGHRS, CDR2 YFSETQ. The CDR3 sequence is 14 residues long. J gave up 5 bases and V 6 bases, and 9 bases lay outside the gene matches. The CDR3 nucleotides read TGCGCCAGCAACAACAGGGGGCCTGCGGACGAGCAGTACTTC. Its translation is CASNNRGPADEQYF. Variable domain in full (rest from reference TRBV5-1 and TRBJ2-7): KAGVTQTPRYLIKTRGQQVTLSCSPISGHRSVSWYQQTPGQGLQFLFEYFSETQRNKGNFPGRFSGRQFSNSRSEMNVSTLELGDSALYLCASNNRGPADEQYFGPGTRLTVT.

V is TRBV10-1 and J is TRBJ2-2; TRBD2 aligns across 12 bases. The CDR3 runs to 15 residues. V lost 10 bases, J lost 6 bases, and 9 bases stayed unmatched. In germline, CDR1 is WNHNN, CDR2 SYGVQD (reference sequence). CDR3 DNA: TGCGCCACCCAGCGGCTAGCGGGGGGGTCCGGGGAGCTGTTTTTT. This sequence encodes CATQRLAGGSGELFF.

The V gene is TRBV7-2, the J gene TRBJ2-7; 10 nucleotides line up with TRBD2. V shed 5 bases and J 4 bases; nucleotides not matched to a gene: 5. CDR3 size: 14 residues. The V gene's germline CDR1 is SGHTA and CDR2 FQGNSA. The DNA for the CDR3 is TGTGCCAGCAGCCCTCCTAGCGGGGGATACGAGCAGTACTTC. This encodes CASSPPSGGYEQYF.

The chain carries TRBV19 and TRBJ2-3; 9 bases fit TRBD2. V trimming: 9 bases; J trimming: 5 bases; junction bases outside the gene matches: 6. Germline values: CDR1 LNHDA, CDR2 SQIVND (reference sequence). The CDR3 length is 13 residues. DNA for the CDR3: TGTGCCAGCGGTAGCGGGAGATTAGATACGCAGTATTTT. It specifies CASGSGRLDTQYF. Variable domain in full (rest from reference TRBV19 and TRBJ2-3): DGGITQSPKYLFRKEGQNVTLSCEQNLNHDAMYWYRQDPGQGLRLIYYSQIVNDFQKGDIAEGYSVSREKKESFPLTVTSAQKNPTAFYLCASGSGRLDTQYFGPGTRLTVL.

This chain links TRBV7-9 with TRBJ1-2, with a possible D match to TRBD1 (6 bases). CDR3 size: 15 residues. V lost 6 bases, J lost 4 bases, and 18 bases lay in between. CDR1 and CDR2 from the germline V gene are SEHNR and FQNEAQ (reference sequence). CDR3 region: CASRLGGGPTYGYTF. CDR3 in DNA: TGTGCCAGCAGACTCGGGGGGGGCCCCACCTATGGCTACACCTTC.

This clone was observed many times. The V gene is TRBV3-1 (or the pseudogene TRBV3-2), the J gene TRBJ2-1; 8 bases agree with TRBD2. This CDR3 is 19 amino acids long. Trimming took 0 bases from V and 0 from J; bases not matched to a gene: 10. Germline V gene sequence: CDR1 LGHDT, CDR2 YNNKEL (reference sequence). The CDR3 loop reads CASSQDPTGGISSYNEQFF. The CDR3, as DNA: TGTGCCAGCAGCCAAGATCCAACGGGGGGGATTAGCTCCTACAATGAGCAGTTCTTC.

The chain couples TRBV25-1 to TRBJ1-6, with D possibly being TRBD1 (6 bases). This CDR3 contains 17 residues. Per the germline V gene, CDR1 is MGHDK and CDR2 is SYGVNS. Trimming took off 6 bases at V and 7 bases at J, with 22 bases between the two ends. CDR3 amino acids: CASSVAGGGAGNSPLHF. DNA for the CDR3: TGTGCCAGCAGCGTCGCTGGGGGGGGCGCGGGGAATTCACCCCTCCACTTT.